A single sample is the source of the 2 T cell receptor beta chains below, sequenced in a study of blood T cell repertoires in COVID-19. Assay: immunoSEQ multiplex PCR; the TCRdb copy retains only in-frame clones and omits some. There are under 450,000 clones in the sample; over 80% occur only once, and approximately 5% lies in the top ten. The source material was PBMCs or T cells enriched from blood (not recorded which). The receptors shown here come from a woman in her fifties or sixties who had recovered from COVID-19.

The gene calls are TRBV5-1 and TRBJ2-7; D is possibly TRBD1 (5 bases). The V gene lost 0 bases and the J gene lost 1 base, with 11 bases spanning the gap. The germline V gene encodes CDR1 SGHRS and CDR2 YFSETQ. This CDR3 spans 15 amino acids. The CDR3 DNA follows: TGCGCCAGCAGCTTGGCCCCAGGGAAATCCTACGAGCAGTACTTC. Protein sequence: CASSLAPGKSYEQYF. Full variable domain (remainder filled in from reference TRBV5-1 and TRBJ2-7): KAGVTQTPRYLIKTRGQQVTLSCSPISGHRSVSWYQQTPGQGLQFLFEYFSETQRNKGNFPGRFSGRQFSNSRSEMNVSTLELGDSALYLCASSLAPGKSYEQYFGPGTRLTVT.

The chain employs TRBV19 and TRBJ2-2; weak D call: TRBD1 (6 bases). CDR3 length equals 16 residues. Germline V gives CDR1 LNHDA, CDR2 SQIVND (reference sequence). Between the trimmed V and J ends, which lost 7 bases and 0 bases, there was a span of 15 bases. CDR3 residues: CASTPDRIANTGELFF. The CDR3 nucleotides are TGTGCCAGTACCCCGGACAGAATAGCGAACACCGGGGAGCTGTTTTTT.